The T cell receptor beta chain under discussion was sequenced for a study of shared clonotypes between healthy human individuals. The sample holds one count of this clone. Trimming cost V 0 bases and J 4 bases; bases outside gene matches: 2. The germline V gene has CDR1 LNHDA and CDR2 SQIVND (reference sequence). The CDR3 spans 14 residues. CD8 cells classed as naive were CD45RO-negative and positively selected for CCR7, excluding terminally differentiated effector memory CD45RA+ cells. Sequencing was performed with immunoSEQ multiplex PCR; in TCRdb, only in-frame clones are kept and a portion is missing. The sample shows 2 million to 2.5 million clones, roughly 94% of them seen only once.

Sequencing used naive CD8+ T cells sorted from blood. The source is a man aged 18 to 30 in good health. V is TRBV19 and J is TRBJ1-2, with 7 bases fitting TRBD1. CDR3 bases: TGTGCCAGTAGTATAGATCGGGACAGCTATGGCTACACCTTC. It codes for CASSIDRDSYGYTF.